These 10 T cell receptor beta chains originate from one sample sequenced in a study of tumor and adjacent non-tumor tissue in lung cancer. RNA was extracted from bulk tissue without any cell sorting. Distant lung tissue was collected more than 3 cm away from the tumor edge. The library came from three nested PCR rounds adapted from ARM-PCR protocols. MiXCR, applied by TCRdb to the multiplex PCR reads, yields one record per CDR3 protein. Of roughly 67,000 distinct CDR3 sequences listed, about 77% are singletons. The sequenced sample was distant non-tumor lung tissue. All receptors derive from a man aged 60 to 69 with non-small cell lung cancer.

Points on this clonotype: A read error may produce the germline difference seen at one junction end. This chain uses TRBV6-5 with TRBJ2-7, with 7 bases fitting TRBD2. The CDR3 totals 15 residues. The germline CDR1 and CDR2 sequences are MNHEY and SVGAGI. The CDR3 reads CASSYSRRETGGQYF. The CDR3, as DNA: TGCGCCAGCAGTTACTCGAGGCGGGAGACGGGCGGGCAGTACTTC.

In the case of this clonotype: A read error is likely, as this CDR3 ends without the conserved phenylalanine or tryptophan. CDR3 residues: CANRNGRGQYL. DNA for the CDR3: TGCGCCAACAGGAACGGACGAGGGCAGTACTTG. J is TRBJ2-7 and V is TRBV10-2, with a possible D match to TRBD1 (5 bases). The germline gives CDR1 WSHSY, CDR2 SAAADI. Between the trimmed V and J ends, which lost 10 bases and 9 bases, there was a span of 16 bases. The CDR3 runs 11 residues.

As concerns this clonotype: A junction boundary mismatches the germline segment, possibly from a read error. J is TRBJ1-2 and V is TRBV11-2; 8 bases align to TRBD1. The CDR3 contains 15 residues. Germline loops: CDR1 SGHAT, CDR2 FQNNGV. DNA of the CDR3: TGTGCCAGGAGCTTGGGGACAGGATATGGCTATGGCTACACCTTC. Residues: CARSLGTGYGYGYTF.

About this clonotype itself: One end of the junction is discordant with germline, which a read error may explain. V and J are TRBV11-3 and TRBJ2-3; D possibly corresponds to TRBD1 (5 bases). CDR3 length: 16 residues. Germline assignment: CDR1 SGHNT and CDR2 YENEEA. CDR3 amino acids: CASSSGLVDITGTQYF. The CDR3 coding sequence is TGTGCCAGCAGCTCCGGGCTAGTAGATATCACAGGTACGCAATATTTT.

On this clonotype itself: An end of the junction differs from the germline gene, which may be a read error. V usage is TRBV19 and J usage is TRBJ2-1; D is undetermined. The CDR3 extends over 13 amino acids. The V gene's germline CDR1 is LNHDA and CDR2 SQIVND (reference sequence). In DNA form, the CDR3 reads TGTGCCAGTAGTATAGGAATATACAATGAGCAGTCCTTC. Its translation is CASSIGIYNEQSF.

Comment on this clonotype: In this CDR3 the conserved last residue, phenylalanine or tryptophan, is missing, so a read error is likely. The chain links TRBV6-5 to TRBJ1-2; D not resolved. Germline-derived CDR1 and CDR2 are MNHEY and SVGAGI. The CDR3 loop spans 15 amino acids. The CDR3 nucleotides are TGTACCAGCAGTCGAAAGGGTGGGAATAACTATGGCTACACCTTA. It is translated as CTSSRKGGNNYGYTL.

Concerning this clonotype: The junction differs from germline at one of its ends, possibly a read error. The rearrangement joins TRBV28 to TRBJ2-3; TRBD2 is a possible D gene (5 bases). CDR3 length: 15 amino acids. CDR1 is MDHEN, CDR2 SYDVKM, per germline. The CDR3 loop is CSSKVGGMGTDTQYF. As DNA, the CDR3 is TGTTCCAGCAAGGTCGGAGGAATGGGCACAGATACGCAGTATTTT.

The rearrangement links TRBV11-1 to TRBJ2-4, with D perhaps TRBD2 (6 bases). The CDR3 is made up of 14 amino acids. Trimming cost V 2 bases and J 16 bases, with 21 bases left between them. From germline, CDR1 is SGHAT and CDR2 FQDESV (reference sequence). The CDR3 DNA is TGTGCCAGCAGCTTAAACTGCGGGGAAGATATTCGCTACTTC. This gives the protein CASSLNCGEDIRYF.

This clonotype is medium-sized. This chain joins TRBV29-1 and TRBJ2-7; D may be TRBD1 or TRBD2 (7 bases each). Between the trimmed V and J ends, which lost 1 base and 5 bases, there was a span of 21 bases. Germline V gene sequence: CDR1 SQVTM, CDR2 ANQGSEA. The CDR3 is made up of 16 amino acids. CDR3 region: CSVEGQGRGGPHEQYF. The CDR3 region has the DNA TGCAGCGTTGAAGGACAGGGACGGGGAGGGCCCCACGAGCAGTACTTC.

This clonotype was detected only a few times. This may come from a read error, since a much larger clone is one base off. J is TRBJ2-7 and V is TRBV20-1, with D maybe TRBD2 (5 bases). Germline V CDR1 and CDR2: DFQATT, SNEGSKA (reference sequence). V lost 3 bases and J lost 2, with 8 bases in between. This CDR3 contains 12 residues. DNA of the CDR3: TGCAGTGCTAGGAGGGTTACCTACGAGCAGTACTTC. Translation gives CSARRVTYEQYF.